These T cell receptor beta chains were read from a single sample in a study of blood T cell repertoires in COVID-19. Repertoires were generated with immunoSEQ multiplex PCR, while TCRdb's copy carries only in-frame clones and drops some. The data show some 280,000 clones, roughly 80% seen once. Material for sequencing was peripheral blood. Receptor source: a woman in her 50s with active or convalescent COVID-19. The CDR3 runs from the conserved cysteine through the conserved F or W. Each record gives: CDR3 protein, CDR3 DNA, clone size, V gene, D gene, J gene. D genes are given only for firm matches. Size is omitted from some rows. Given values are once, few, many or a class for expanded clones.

CDR3aa: CASSYDPRLAEETQYF
CDR3nt: TGTGCCAGCAGTTACGATCCTAGACTAGCGGAAGAGACCCAGTACTTC
abundance: .
v_gene: TRBV6-6
d_gene: TRBD2
j_gene: TRBJ2-5

CDR3aa: CATYRAPMNTEAFF
CDR3nt: TGTGCCACCTACAGGGCGCCAATGAACACTGAAGCTTTCTTT
abundance: .
v_gene: TRBV28
d_gene: .
j_gene: TRBJ1-1

CDR3aa: CASSQELQGFQPQHF
CDR3nt: TGTGCCAGCAGCCAAGAACTACAGGGATTTCAGCCCCAGCATTTT
abundance: .
v_gene: TRBV4-2
d_gene: .
j_gene: TRBJ1-5

CDR3aa: CAWSPGASGIQYF
CDR3nt: TGTGCCTGGAGTCCAGGGGCAAGTGGCATTCAGTACTTC
abundance: .
v_gene: TRBV30
d_gene: .
j_gene: TRBJ2-4

CDR3aa: CASSFWGGAGSNQPQHF
CDR3nt: TGTGCCAGCAGTTTTTGGGGGGGCGCGGGGAGCAATCAGCCCCAGCATTTT
abundance: .
v_gene: TRBV28
d_gene: .
j_gene: TRBJ1-5

CDR3aa: CASNPMGSAVGYTF
CDR3nt: TGTGCCAGCAACCCAATGGGCAGTGCAGTCGGCTACACCTTC
abundance: .
v_gene: TRBV2
d_gene: .
j_gene: TRBJ1-2

CDR3aa: CASSPGTEAFF
CDR3nt: TGTGCCAGCAGTCCAGGGACAGAAGCTTTCTTT
abundance: .
v_gene: TRBV12-3/TRBV12-4
d_gene: .
j_gene: TRBJ1-1

CDR3aa: CASSFGLAREQYF
CDR3nt: TGCGCCAGCAGCTTCGGACTAGCGCGCGAGCAGTACTTC
abundance: .
v_gene: TRBV5-1
d_gene: TRBD2
j_gene: TRBJ2-7

CDR3aa: CASSLVAFNEQFF
CDR3nt: TGTGCCAGCAGTTTAGTGGCTTTCAATGAGCAGTTCTTC
abundance: few
v_gene: TRBV12-3/TRBV12-4
d_gene: .
j_gene: TRBJ2-1

CDR3aa: CASSPFPNQPQHF
CDR3nt: TGCGCCAGCAGCCCATTCCCAAATCAGCCCCAGCATTTT
abundance: .
v_gene: TRBV4-1
d_gene: .
j_gene: TRBJ1-5

CDR3aa: CATSDSSPEGGLGEQYF
CDR3nt: TGTGCCACCAGTGACTCGAGCCCCGAGGGAGGGCTTGGCGAGCAGTACTTC
abundance: .
v_gene: TRBV24-1
d_gene: TRBD2
j_gene: TRBJ2-7

CDR3aa: CASSLVGQGGSGNTIYF
CDR3nt: TGCGCCAGCAGCTTGGTAGGACAGGGGGGATCCGGAAACACCATATATTTT
abundance: .
v_gene: TRBV5-1
d_gene: TRBD1
j_gene: TRBJ1-3

CDR3aa: CAISVDIISTDTQYF
CDR3nt: TGTGCCATCAGTGTCGACATAATTAGCACAGATACGCAGTATTTT
abundance: .
v_gene: TRBV10-3
d_gene: .
j_gene: TRBJ2-3

CDR3aa: CASSLAYGAYNEQFF
CDR3nt: TGTGCCAGCAGCTTAGCGTACGGGGCCTACAATGAGCAGTTCTTC
abundance: .
v_gene: TRBV7-2
d_gene: .
j_gene: TRBJ2-1